This TCR beta chain was identified in a study of graft-versus-host responses after intestinal transplantation. Study at large: Recipients had multivisceral, liver-intestinal, or isolated intestinal transplants. Induction using anti-thymocyte globulin, followed by tacrolimus and steroids for 2 to 4 years, was given to all recipients.

In the case of this clone: Antigen: not known.

The method was immunoSEQ multiplex PCR; TCRdb's version includes in-frame clones alone and lacks a portion of them. The profile shows about 88,000 clones, less than 95% of them singletons. Study results and caveats: Investigators detected GvH clones in recipient marrow, with some emerging earlier in ileum or blood.

Germline-derived CDR1 and CDR2 are MDHEN and SYDVKM. The CDR3 covers 13 residues. Losses at the gene ends were 4 bases for V and 9 bases for J; bases not matched to a gene: 9. The chain joins TRBV28 to TRBJ2-7, with 7 positions matching TRBD1. Sequenced material: unstimulated CD4+ T cells sorted from spleen or lymph node cells, taken before transplant. This clonotype was sampled from a human donor who was the organ donor for an intestinal transplant. CDR3 sequence reads: CASSSGGRGLQYF. The CDR3 nucleotides read TGTGCCAGCAGTTCAGGGGGACGGGGATTGCAGTACTTC.